This T cell receptor beta chain was sequenced in a study of Ad26.COV2.S vaccination and SARS-CoV-2 variants. Treatment defined: around 19 received Ad26.COV2.S at low or high dose, single or two shots; about 5 received placebo; per-sample allocation not given. Following the first vaccine or placebo injection, samples were taken on day 63. CDR1 and CDR2 (germline): LNHDA, SQIVND (reference sequence). This CDR3 has 15 amino acids. After removal of 5 bases from V and 3 bases from J, the junction contained 9 bases not matched to a gene. The table came from immunoSEQ multiplex PCR; TCRdb's copy has only in-frame clones and leaves some out. This table has more than 300,000 clones, approximately 90% appearing once.

The receptor's source is a person between 18 and 59 years old who received the Ad26.COV2.S COVID-19 vaccine or a placebo. The sequencing here drew on peripheral blood, taken in a trial of Ad26.COV2.S vaccine versus placebo. This rearrangement joins TRBV19 to TRBJ1-1, with 7 positions matching TRBD1. The CDR3 DNA follows: TGTGCCAGTAGTTCGATACAGGGGCGGCACACTGAAGCTTTCTTT. Translating it yields CASSSIQGRHTEAFF.